The clone carrying this TCR beta chain appeared a few times. Treatment here: oral pan-JAK inhibitor, 5-10 mg twice daily. These data originate in a study of CD8+ T cells in alopecia areata. V was pared by 9 bases and J by 6 bases, with 11 bases of the junction left unmatched. The CDR3 loop spans 14 amino acids. The germline CDR1 and CDR2 sequences are SGHDT and YYEEEE. Isolated RNA was reverse transcribed into cDNA used as the sequencing template. Sequencing used immunoSEQ multiplex PCR; TCRdb keeps in-frame clones, though not all of them. The sample includes fewer than 200,000 clones, roughly 50% of them seen just once.

Source: CD4+ T cells sorted from blood, taken at roughly week 55, from a patient treated with tofacitinib. This clonotype originated in a human donor with alopecia areata. The chain links TRBV5-6 to TRBJ1-5; 8 bases map to TRBD1. DNA of the CDR3: TGTGCCACCGAACTCAGGGGGCTGGGTCAGCCCCAGCATTTT. It yields the protein CATELRGLGQPQHF. The full variable domain, with the rest looked up from reference TRBV5-6 and TRBJ1-5, is DAGVTQSPTHLIKTRGQQVTLRCSPKSGHDTVSWYQQALGQGPQFIFQYYEEEERQRGNFPDRFSGHQFPNYSSELNVNALLLGDSALYLCATELRGLGQPQHFGDGTRLSIL.